The sequence of this T cell receptor (beta chain) was determined in a study of blood T cell repertoires in COVID-19. At the level of the study: Acute and convalescent COVID-19 samples came from the United States, Italy and Spain.

Sequencing was performed with immunoSEQ multiplex PCR; in TCRdb, only in-frame clones are kept and a portion is missing. The sample lists roughly 250,000 clones; roughly 80% were seen once. Germline CDR1 reads SGHTA; CDR2 reads FQGNSA. The J segment lost 8 bases and the V segment lost 0 bases, leaving 3 bases of the junction unmatched. The CDR3 extends over 15 amino acids. This TCR derives from a woman aged 40 to 50 who had been exposed to COVID-19. V is TRBV7-2 and J is TRBJ2-1; 11 positions agree with TRBD2. The sample was PBMCs or T cells enriched from blood (not recorded which). The CDR3, as DNA: TGTGCCAGCAGCTTAGCTAGCGGGGGGGCCTATGAGCAGTTCTTC. Translating it yields CASSLASGGAYEQFF.